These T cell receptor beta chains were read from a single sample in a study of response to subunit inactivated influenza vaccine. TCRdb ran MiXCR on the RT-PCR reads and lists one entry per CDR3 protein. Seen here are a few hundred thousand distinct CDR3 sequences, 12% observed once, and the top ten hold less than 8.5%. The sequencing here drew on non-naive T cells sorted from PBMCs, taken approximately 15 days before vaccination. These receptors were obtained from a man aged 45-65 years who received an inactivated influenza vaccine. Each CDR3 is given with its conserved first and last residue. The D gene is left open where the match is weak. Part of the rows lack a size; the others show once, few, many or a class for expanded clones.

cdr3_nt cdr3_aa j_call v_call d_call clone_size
TGTGCCAGCAGCCGGCGAGGGCTCTACAATGAGCAGTTCTTC CASSRRGLYNEQFF TRBJ2-1 TRBV14 - -
TGCAGTGCTAGAGATCACAGGACTAGAAGCACCATATATTTT CSARDHRTRSTIYF TRBJ1-3 TRBV20-1 - few
TGCAGTGCTCGGCCCGTAGCGGGGGGCAGGACCGGGGAGCTGTTTTTT CSARPVAGGRTGELFF TRBJ2-2 TRBV20-1 TRBD2 -
TGTGCCAGCAGCTTAGGTGACAGGGTGCGAGAGACCCAGTACTTC CASSLGDRVRETQYF TRBJ2-5 TRBV7-2 TRBD1 -
TGCGCCAGCAGCTTGGCTCCGGGACAGGGGAACAATGAGCAGTTCTTC CASSLAPGQGNNEQFF TRBJ2-1 TRBV5-1 TRBD1 -
TGTGCCAGCAGTTTGTCTTTCCCCAGCAGGGGGCGAGTGAACGAGCAGTACTTC CASSLSFPSRGRVNEQYF TRBJ2-7 TRBV12-3/TRBV12-4 TRBD1 -
TGTGCCAGCAGTTACCGGGCCGTGAACACTGAAGCTTTCTTT CASSYRAVNTEAFF TRBJ1-1 TRBV6-2/TRBV6-3 - few
TGTGCCAGCAGCTCGCAATTCCTAGGATTCGGAGAGACCCAGTACTTC CASSSQFLGFGETQYF TRBJ2-5 TRBV5-6 - many
TGTGCCAGCACCGAGATAGGGCTAGCGGGAGAGTACGAGCAGTACTTC CASTEIGLAGEYEQYF TRBJ2-7 TRBV11-2 TRBD2 once
TGTGCCAGCAGCTTAGGCCAGACAGAGCAGTACTTC CASSLGQTEQYF TRBJ2-7 TRBV13 - -
TGTGCCAGCAGTTTTGGGCTAGCGGGAAAGAGGGTAAATGAGCAGTTCTTC CASSFGLAGKRVNEQFF TRBJ2-1 TRBV12-3/TRBV12-4 TRBD2 few
TGCAGTGCTAGAGTGACAGGGACCTACGAGCAGTACTTC CSARVTGTYEQYF TRBJ2-7 TRBV20-1 TRBD1 few
TGTGCCAGCCGTCGAGGACATTTCCCTGCGGGCAATCAGCCCCAGCATTTT CASRRGHFPAGNQPQHF TRBJ1-5 TRBV6-2/TRBV6-3 - few
TGCGCCAGCAGCCCAGGGGACTCCCTCACAGATACGCAGTATTTT CASSPGDSLTDTQYF TRBJ2-3 TRBV5-1 - -
TGTGCCAGCAGCTCCGCCGGGACAGGGGTTTCACCCCTCCACTTT CASSSAGTGVSPLHF TRBJ1-6 TRBV12-3/TRBV12-4 TRBD1 -
TGCGCCAGCAGCGGCGGAGGGGGCGCGGGTAACACTGAAGCTTTCTTT CASSGGGGAGNTEAFF TRBJ1-1 TRBV5-1 TRBD1 -
TGTGCCAGCAGCAAGACAGGGAGTCATAATTCACCCCTCCACTTT CASSKTGSHNSPLHF TRBJ1-6 TRBV9 TRBD1 few
TGTGCCAGCAGTAATAGCGGCGAGTCGATCTATGAGCAGTTCTTC CASSNSGESIYEQFF TRBJ2-1 TRBV28 - few
TGCAGTGCTAGAAGGGACGAGAGCTACGAGCAGTACTTC CSARRDESYEQYF TRBJ2-7 TRBV20-1 - -
TGCGCCAGCAGCTTGGGTGAGGAAGAGACCCAGTACTTC CASSLGEEETQYF TRBJ2-5 TRBV5-1 - many
TGCAGCGTGAGGGGGGCGGATTCCTACGAGCAGTACTTC CSVRGADSYEQYF TRBJ2-7 TRBV29-1 - few
TGTGCCACCGGACAGGAAACACCCTACGAGCAGTACTTC CATGQETPYEQYF TRBJ2-7 TRBV15 TRBD1 many
TGCAGTGCTAGAGATTTCCGGCAGGGCCGACAGTACTTC CSARDFRQGRQYF TRBJ2-7 TRBV20-1 - many
TGTGCCAGCAGTTTTGGGGCGAGGGAGCAGTTCTTC CASSFGAREQFF TRBJ2-1 TRBV28 - many
TGTGCCACCAGCAGAACAAATCCCAGGGACCGTGGAGAGACCCAGTACTTC CATSRTNPRDRGETQYF TRBJ2-5 TRBV15 - many
TGTGCCAGCAGCTTTGGTAGCGGGGGACCCGGGGAGACCCAGTACTTC CASSFGSGGPGETQYF TRBJ2-5 TRBV7-8 TRBD2 -
TGTGCCAGCAGCCAAGATCTGGGGGGGAAAAATCAGCCCCAGCATTTT CASSQDLGGKNQPQHF TRBJ1-5 TRBV4-2 - -
TGTGCCAGCAGCCAAGATGTGCGACGGCAAAGTTACACTGAAGCTTTCTTT CASSQDVRRQSYTEAFF TRBJ1-1 TRBV3-1 - few
TGTGCCAGCAGAGACCTCGGACAGTCCTACGAGCAGTACTTC CASRDLGQSYEQYF TRBJ2-7 TRBV6-2/TRBV6-3 - -
TGCAGTGCGCCGGGACTTCGAGGCAATGAGCAGTTCTTC CSAPGLRGNEQFF TRBJ2-1 TRBV20-1 - many
TGTGCCAGCAGCTTTGCCGGAAACTACGAGCAGTACTTC CASSFAGNYEQYF TRBJ2-7 TRBV7-9 - many
TGTGCCAGCAGGCGACAGGGGGGAGAGACCCAGTACTTC CASRRQGGETQYF TRBJ2-5 TRBV12-3/TRBV12-4 TRBD1 -
TGTGCCAGCAGCTTCGACAGGGGAGGATCGCAGTATTTT CASSFDRGGSQYF TRBJ2-3 TRBV7-9 TRBD1 few
TGTGCCAGCAGCTTAGGCGGCTATATGGAGACCCAGTACTTC CASSLGGYMETQYF TRBJ2-5 TRBV7-6 - few
TGCGCCAGCAGCCCAGTCGGGGGACTGAACACCGGGGAGCTGTTTTTT CASSPVGGLNTGELFF TRBJ2-2 TRBV5-1 - -